The 9 T cell receptor beta chains reported below all come from one sample, sequenced in a study of CD8 T cell repertoires and HIV-1 epitope variants (TCRdb year 2020). Their antigen targets remain unknown. Libraries were prepared through the immunoSEQ multiplex PCR assay. TCRdb took this table from immuneACCESS and kept in-frame rearrangements with V and J called. Such tables lack part of the clones; where checked against another copy, unresolved V genes explain under half of the gap, and the rest is unexplained. The sample table contains a few thousand clones; only one count was recorded for more than 65% of them. 44% of the sample goes to the ten largest clones. Specimen: cultured CD8+ T cells derived from PBMCs. The receptors were sampled from a male donor with HIV.

The CDR3 bases are TGTGCCAGCAGCCAAGCCAAGGGGAACATTCAGTACTTC. This gives the protein CASSQAKGNIQYF. The chain couples TRBV14 to TRBJ2-4, with D possibly being TRBD1 (5 bases). The germline V and J ends were trimmed by 1 base and 7 bases, with 8 bases remaining between them. The CDR3 extends over 13 amino acids. In germline, CDR1 is SGHDN, CDR2 FVKESK.

This clone was found a few times. V and J are TRBV9 and TRBJ2-1, with 10 bases matching TRBD2. Germline lookup yields CDR1 SGDLS and CDR2 YYNGEE. The ends lost 3 bases at V and 8 bases at J; junction bases unmatched: 14. The CDR3 loop spans 17 amino acids. CDR3 in amino acids: CASSGLSRGLAMDEQFF. CDR3 DNA: TGTGCCAGCAGCGGACTCTCTCGGGGACTAGCGATGGATGAGCAGTTCTTC.

The rearrangement uses TRBV18 and TRBJ2-3; 13 nucleotides line up with TRBD2. The CDR3 spans 21 residues. The germline CDR1 and CDR2 sequences are KGHSH and LQKENI. Trimming at V came to 3 bases and at J to 1 base, leaving 16 bases not matched to a gene. CDR3 bases: TGTGCCAGCTCACCTATCAACGAACTAGCGGGAGGGCCTATGGGCACAGATACGCAGTATTTT. Protein sequence: CASSPINELAGGPMGTDTQYF.

The V call is TRBV30, the J call TRBJ2-5; perhaps TRBD2 as D (6 bases). V gave up 1 base and J gave up 4 bases, with 7 bases separating them. The CDR3 is made up of 12 amino acids. Germline lookup yields CDR1 GTSNPN and CDR2 SVGIG (reference sequence). The CDR3 nucleotides read TGTGCCTGGAGTGAACTAGCAGAGACCCAGTACTTC. Amino acid sequence: CAWSELAETQYF.

The chain couples TRBV19 to TRBJ2-7, with D unresolved. This CDR3 has 14 amino acids. Germline CDR1 is LNHDA and CDR2 is SQIVND (reference sequence). Trimming left V 0 bases short and J 5 bases short, with 11 bases between. The CDR3 sequence is CASSIDLTANEQYF. Written as DNA, the CDR3 is TGTGCCAGTAGTATAGATCTCACAGCCAACGAGCAGTACTTC.

The rearrangement joins TRBV7-2 to TRBJ2-2, with D perhaps TRBD1 (6 bases). Germline-derived CDR1 and CDR2 are SGHTA and FQGNSA. The CDR3 sequence is 14 residues long. Trimming stripped 5 bases from V and 8 bases from J, with 15 bases between. Written as DNA, the CDR3 is TGTGCCAGCAGCAAAACATCACAGGGAGGGGAGCTGTTTTTT. Amino acid sequence: CASSKTSQGGELFF.

The V and J genes are TRBV11-3 and TRBJ2-2, with 8 bases fitting TRBD1. This CDR3 comprises 16 residues. J gave up 7 bases and V 5 bases, and 12 bases lay outside the gene matches. Looked up from germline, CDR1 is SGHNT and CDR2 is YENEEA. The CDR3 here is CASSLRAGGSGGELFF. The CDR3 DNA reads as TGTGCCAGCAGCCTAAGGGCAGGGGGCAGCGGCGGGGAGCTGTTTTTT.

V and J are TRBV28 and TRBJ2-2; 7 bases are a match to TRBD1. The CDR3 extends over 15 amino acids. Germline values: CDR1 MDHEN, CDR2 SYDVKM. The ends lost 5 bases at V and 3 bases at J; junction bases unmatched: 6. The chain's CDR3 is CASSPWGQYTGELFF. Written as DNA, the CDR3 is TGTGCCAGCAGTCCTTGGGGACAGTACACCGGGGAGCTGTTTTTT.

The chain recombines TRBV5-1 with TRBJ1-2; TRBD1 aligns across 7 bases. The length of the CDR3 is 13 residues. Germline CDR1 and CDR2: SGHRS and YFSETQ. V shed 4 bases, J shed 8 bases, and the junction held 8 bases outside the gene matches. As DNA, the CDR3 is TGCGCCAGCAGCCCCCCGACAGGGTCCGGCTACACCTTC. Protein product: CASSPPTGSGYTF.